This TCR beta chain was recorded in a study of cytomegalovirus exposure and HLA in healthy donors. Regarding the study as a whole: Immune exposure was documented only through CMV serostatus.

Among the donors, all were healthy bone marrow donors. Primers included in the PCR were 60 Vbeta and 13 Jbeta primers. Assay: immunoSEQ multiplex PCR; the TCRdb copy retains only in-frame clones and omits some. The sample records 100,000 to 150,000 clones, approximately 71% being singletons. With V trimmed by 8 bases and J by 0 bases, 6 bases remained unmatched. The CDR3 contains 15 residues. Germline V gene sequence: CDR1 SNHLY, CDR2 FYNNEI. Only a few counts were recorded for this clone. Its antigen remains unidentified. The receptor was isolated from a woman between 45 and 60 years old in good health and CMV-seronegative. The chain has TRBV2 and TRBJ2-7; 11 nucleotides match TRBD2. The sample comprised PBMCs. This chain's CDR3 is CASGRLAGSSYEQYF. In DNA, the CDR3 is TGTGCCAGCGGACGACTAGCGGGAAGCTCCTACGAGCAGTACTTC.